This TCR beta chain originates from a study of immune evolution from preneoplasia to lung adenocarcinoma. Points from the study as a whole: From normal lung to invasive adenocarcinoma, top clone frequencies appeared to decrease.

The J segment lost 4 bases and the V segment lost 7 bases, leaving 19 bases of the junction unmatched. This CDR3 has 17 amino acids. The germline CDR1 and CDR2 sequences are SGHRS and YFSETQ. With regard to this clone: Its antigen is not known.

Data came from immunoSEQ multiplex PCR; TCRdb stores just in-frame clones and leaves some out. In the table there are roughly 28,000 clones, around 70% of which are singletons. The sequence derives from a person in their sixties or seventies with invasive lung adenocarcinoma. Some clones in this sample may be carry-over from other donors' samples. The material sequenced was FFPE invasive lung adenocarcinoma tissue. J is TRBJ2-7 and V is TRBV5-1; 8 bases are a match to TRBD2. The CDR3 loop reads CASGPGPGVAGQYEQYF. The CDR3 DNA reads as TGCGCCAGCGGCCCGGGTCCCGGGGTAGCGGGACAATACGAGCAGTACTTC.